Listed below are T cell receptor beta chains from one sample, sequenced in a study of CD8 T cells in Susac syndrome. Via MiXCR, TCRdb re-called the immunoSEQ multiplex PCR reads, giving one row per CDR3 protein. The sample carries fewer than 350,000 distinct CDR3 sequences, under 95% recorded once. Specimen: CD4+ T cells from PBMCs. The receptors stem from a human donor with multiple sclerosis. The CDR3 runs from the conserved cysteine through the conserved F or W.

cdr3_aa	v_call	j_call
CASSYGLAGKETQYF	TRBV6-2/TRBV6-3	TRBJ2-5
CASSQGTEAFF	TRBV6-2/TRBV6-3	TRBJ1-1
CASGLVREGFFTNEQFF	TRBV12-5	TRBJ2-1
CASSLRGQGPLGYNSPLHF	TRBV5-1	TRBJ1-6
CASSYGTGNTEAFF	TRBV5-1	TRBJ1-1
CASSPKRGGSASRADTQYF	TRBV7-2	TRBJ2-3
CASSYPGMAGGSYEQYF	TRBV6-5	TRBJ2-7
CASSFIQPSTDTQYF	TRBV5-1	TRBJ2-3
CATSRDSALLEQYF	TRBV15	TRBJ2-7
CASHGTSYEQYF	TRBV7-8	TRBJ2-7
CASSMVGPWDQPQHF	TRBV19	TRBJ1-5
CASSQDGTPSNQPQHF	TRBV4-2	TRBJ1-5
CASSRRGSGSAEQFF	TRBV6-5	TRBJ2-1
CASSYSRPTLGETQYF	TRBV6-5	TRBJ2-5
CASTSGTSPVEQYF	TRBV6-5	TRBJ2-7
CASSLLGGEETQYF	TRBV19	TRBJ2-5
CSAPGASSYNEQFF	TRBV20-1	TRBJ2-1
CSVRVSRVPYEQYF	TRBV29-1	TRBJ2-7
CASSSKGGHEQFF	TRBV7-3	TRBJ2-1
CATSKDRGTGYGYTF	TRBV15	TRBJ1-2
CASSQGHPGQGRGYTF	TRBV3-1	TRBJ1-2
CASSWGGSSYEQYF	TRBV7-9	TRBJ2-7
CASSLNSQPYSYEQYF	TRBV5-4	TRBJ2-7
CSASEAGGGYGYTF	TRBV20-1	TRBJ1-2
CASSLSGAMNTEAFF	TRBV27	TRBJ1-1
CASSPTSGGAPGELFF	TRBV11-2	TRBJ2-2
CASSQDTQPFDEQFF	TRBV4-1	TRBJ2-1
CASSFSGTGLNAF	TRBV7-2	TRBJ1-2
CASSSDSPYTEAFF	TRBV7-9	TRBJ1-1
CASSLDVSPYNEQFF	TRBV18	TRBJ2-1
CASSPNPGRGLQETQYF	TRBV5-1	TRBJ2-5
CASSQELRDTQYF	TRBV3-1	TRBJ2-3
CSASAGDLSSYEQYF	TRBV20-1	TRBJ2-7
CAFPGQGNYGYTF	TRBV30	TRBJ1-2
CASSEGHIMGEAFF	TRBV7-2	TRBJ1-1
CASSQDVAGGAWQPQHF	TRBV4-1	TRBJ1-5
CASSLSVGHEQFF	TRBV7-9	TRBJ2-1
CASSLPPGQNIYGYTF	TRBV7-9	TRBJ1-2
CASSENRDFNEKLFF	TRBV25-1	TRBJ1-4
CASSLGTESSEQYF	TRBV7-8	TRBJ2-7
CASSWTGGDQETQYF	TRBV12-3/TRBV12-4	TRBJ2-5
CASSRQSLGGNEQFF	TRBV14	TRBJ2-1